Below, one T cell receptor beta chain is given with its context. Some clones are missing from TCRdb's copy, which holds only in-frame ones; the method was immunoSEQ multiplex PCR. The sample includes 68,000 or so clones, 70% to 90% of them seen just once. This sample was taken from a study of blood T cell repertoires in COVID-19. Losses at the gene ends were 3 bases for V and 2 bases for J; bases not matched to a gene: 4. Looked up from germline, CDR1 is SGDLS and CDR2 is YYNGEE. The length of the CDR3 is 16 residues. The V gene is TRBV9, the J gene TRBJ2-3; 12 positions agree with TRBD2. This TCR was recovered from a woman in her 70s with acute or convalescent COVID-19. Sequencing input: peripheral blood. The CDR3 spells CASSATSGGFTDTQYF. The CDR3 region has the DNA TGTGCCAGCAGCGCCACTAGCGGGGGGTTCACAGATACGCAGTATTTT.